This TCR beta chain was recorded in a study of a mutant IDH1 vaccine in newly diagnosed glioma. Study-level background: First vaccine doses came 4-6 weeks after radiotherapy alone, or with temozolomide cycles. Previous care, which was radiotherapy, temozolomide, or both, most often involved both.

As for time point: week 47, end of study. The content of each vaccine dose was 300 ug of mutant IDH1 20-mer peptide, and topical imiquimod accompanied it. There were new WHO grade 3 or 4 astrocytomas in the donors, and these were IDH1-mutant and ATRX-lost. CDR1 is MGHRA and CDR2 is YSYEKL in the germline V gene. V lost 0 bases to trimming and J lost 7 bases; unmatched junction nucleotides: 9. This CDR3 has 17 amino acids. The study, taken as a whole, reports: Pseudoprogression appears to have had no connection to changes in top peripheral T cell clonotypes.

Some clones are missing from TCRdb's copy, which holds only in-frame ones; the method was immunoSEQ multiplex PCR. The sample records around 50,000 clones, about four fifths being singletons. Comment on this clone: Its target is unknown.

The V and J genes are TRBV4-1 and TRBJ1-2; 12 bases are a match to TRBD1. The TCR comes from a woman aged 25 to 39 with glioma. Some clones in this sample may be carry-over from other donors' samples. Sequencing used PBMCs, obtained from a glioma patient whose treatment included an IDH1 peptide vaccine. CDR3 region: CASSQDGGQGAIGGYTF. For the CDR3, the DNA is TGCGCCAGCAGCCAAGATGGGGGACAGGGGGCGATTGGTGGCTACACCTTC.